Below are 5 T cell receptor beta chains sequenced from a single sample in a study of response to subunit inactivated influenza vaccine. TCRdb reprocessed the RT-PCR reads via MiXCR and lists one record per CDR3 protein. Here the sample spans under 950,000 distinct CDR3 sequences, 21% being singletons. The source was PBMCs from blood, collected more than 4 days after vaccination. These receptors were taken from a man in his fifties or sixties who received an inactivated influenza vaccine.

This chain links TRBV7-2 with TRBJ2-5; TRBD2 aligns across 10 bases. V trimming: 0 bases; J trimming: 5 bases; junction bases outside the gene matches: 12. Germline assignment: CDR1 SGHTA and CDR2 FQGNSA. The CDR3 spans 18 residues. CDR3 sequence reads: CASSLAMASGGLGETQYF. CDR3 nucleotide sequence: TGTGCCAGCAGCTTAGCGATGGCTAGCGGGGGCTTGGGGGAGACCCAGTACTTC.

V usage is TRBV7-9 and J usage is TRBJ2-7; D unresolved. V was cut by 5 bases and J by 3 bases, with 14 bases left in between. Germline assignment: CDR1 SEHNR and CDR2 FQNEAQ (reference sequence). The CDR3 consists of 14 residues. This CDR3 is CASSPFYTGYEQYF. The CDR3 nucleotides are TGTGCCAGCAGCCCGTTTTATACCGGCTACGAGCAGTACTTC.

This rearrangement joins TRBV7-3 to TRBJ2-5; no clear D. The length of the CDR3 is 13 residues. Germline CDR1 is SGHTA and CDR2 is FQGTGA. Trimming stripped 6 bases from V and 9 bases from J, with 17 bases between. CDR3 bases: TGTGCCAGCAGTTCTGGACCCCTTGACGCCCAGTACTTC. It translates to CASSSGPLDAQYF.

This clonotype was seen ten or more times. The J gene is TRBJ2-5, the V gene TRBV7-2; the match to TRBD2 covers 10 bases. Germline V gene lookup returns CDR1 SGHTA and CDR2 FQGNSA. The CDR3 runs 15 residues. V was pared by 5 bases and J by 2 bases, with 5 bases of the junction left unmatched. The CDR3 bases are TGTGCCAGCAGCCAGACTAGCGGGCCTCAAGAGACCCAGTACTTC. Residues: CASSQTSGPQETQYF.

This clonotype was recorded many times. The V and J genes are TRBV27 and TRBJ1-4; a weak D match, TRBD1 (5 bases). The CDR3 runs 12 residues. The germline V gene has CDR1 MNHEY and CDR2 SMNVEV (reference sequence). Trimming took off 4 bases at V and 11 bases at J, with 11 bases between the two ends. CDR3 residues: CASSSLGGKLFF. The DNA of the CDR3 is TGTGCCAGCAGTTCCTTGGGGGGGAAACTGTTTTTT.